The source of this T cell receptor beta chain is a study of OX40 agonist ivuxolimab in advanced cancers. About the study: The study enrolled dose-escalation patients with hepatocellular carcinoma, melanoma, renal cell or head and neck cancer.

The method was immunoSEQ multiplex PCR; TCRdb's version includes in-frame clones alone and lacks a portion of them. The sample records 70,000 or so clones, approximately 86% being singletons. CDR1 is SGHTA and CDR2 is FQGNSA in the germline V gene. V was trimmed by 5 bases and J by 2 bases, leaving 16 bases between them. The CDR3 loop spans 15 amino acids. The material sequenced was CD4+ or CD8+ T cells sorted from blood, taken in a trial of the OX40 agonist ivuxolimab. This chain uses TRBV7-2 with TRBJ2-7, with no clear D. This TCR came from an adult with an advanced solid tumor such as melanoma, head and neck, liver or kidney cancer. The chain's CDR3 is CASSTGRVGPYEQYF. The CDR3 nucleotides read TGTGCCAGCAGCACCGGACGGGTCGGGCCCTACGAGCAGTACTTC.